This T cell receptor beta chain was retrieved from a study of T-cell reconstitution after alpha-beta-depleted transplantation in children. Findings and limits, study-wide: Surviving recipient T cells and thymic progenitors accounted for the high day-60 TCRbeta diversity observed in some patients. At the one-year point after transplant, T-cell counts and TCRbeta diversity were found to come mostly from T cells that had been newly produced. Several hundred expanded graft clones reportedly gave rise to the alpha-beta T cells present about two months after transplant.

This clonotype turned up a few times. Its specificity is not known. This CDR3 comprises 14 residues. With 2 bases clipped from V and 2 bases from J, the junction kept 5 bases outside the gene matches. Germline V gene data show CDR1 as DFQATT and CDR2 as SNEGSKA (reference sequence). The TCRbeta library incorporated unique molecular identifiers. Each CDR3 protein gets one entry after TCRdb re-called the PCR reads with MiXCR. The sample includes 600,000 to 700,000 distinct CDR3 sequences, roughly 13% of them seen just once. The chain combines TRBV20-1 with TRBJ2-7, with TRBD2 identical over 8 bases. The TCR was taken from a girl aged 2 to 9 with congenital amegakaryocytic thrombocytopenia, due to receive a stem cell transplant. The starting material was PBMCs, obtained before TCRalphabeta/CD19-depleted stem cell transplant. This CDR3 reads CSARFPAGAYEQYF. CDR3 bases: TGCAGTGCTAGATTCCCAGCGGGGGCCTACGAGCAGTACTTC.